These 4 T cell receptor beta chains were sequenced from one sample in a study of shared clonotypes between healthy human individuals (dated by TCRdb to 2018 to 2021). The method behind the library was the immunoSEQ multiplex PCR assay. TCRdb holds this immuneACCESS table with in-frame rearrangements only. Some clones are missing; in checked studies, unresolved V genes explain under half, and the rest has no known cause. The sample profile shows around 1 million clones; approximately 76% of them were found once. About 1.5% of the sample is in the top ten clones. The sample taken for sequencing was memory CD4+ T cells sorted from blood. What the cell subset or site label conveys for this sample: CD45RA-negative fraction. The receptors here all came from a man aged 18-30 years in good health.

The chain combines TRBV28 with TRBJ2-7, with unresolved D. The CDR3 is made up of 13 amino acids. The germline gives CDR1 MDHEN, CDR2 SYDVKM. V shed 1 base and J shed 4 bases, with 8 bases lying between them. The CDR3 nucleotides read TGTGCCAGCAGTTTATCCGCGAGGTACGAGCAGTACTTC. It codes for CASSLSARYEQYF.

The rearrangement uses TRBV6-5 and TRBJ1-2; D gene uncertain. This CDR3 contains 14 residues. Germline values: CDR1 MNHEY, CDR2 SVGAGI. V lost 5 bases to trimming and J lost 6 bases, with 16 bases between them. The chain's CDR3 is CASSPSAALHGYTF. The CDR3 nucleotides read TGTGCCAGCAGTCCCTCGGCGGCTCTACATGGCTACACCTTC.

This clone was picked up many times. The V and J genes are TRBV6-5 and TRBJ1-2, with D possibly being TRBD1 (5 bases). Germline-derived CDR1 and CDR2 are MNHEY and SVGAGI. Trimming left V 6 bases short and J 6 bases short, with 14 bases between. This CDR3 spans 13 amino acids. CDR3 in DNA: TGTGCCAGCAGACCAGACAGTATCAATGGCTACACCTTC. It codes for CASRPDSINGYTF.

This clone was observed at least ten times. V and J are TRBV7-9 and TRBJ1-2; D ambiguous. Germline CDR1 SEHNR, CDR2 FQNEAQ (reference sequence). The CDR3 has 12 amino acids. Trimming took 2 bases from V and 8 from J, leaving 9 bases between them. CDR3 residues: CASSLLAGGYTF. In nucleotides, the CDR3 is TGTGCCAGCAGCTTACTAGCGGGCGGCTACACCTTC. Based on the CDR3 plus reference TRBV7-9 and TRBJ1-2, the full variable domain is DTGVSQNPRHKITKRGQNVTFRCDPISEHNRLYWYRQTLGQGPEFLTYFQNEAQLEKSRLLSDRFSAERPKGSFSTLEIQRTEQGDSAMYLCASSLLAGGYTFGSGTRLTVV.